The clone carrying this TCR beta chain has only a few counts. The data originate from a study of shared clonotypes between healthy human individuals. In the naive CD8 group, cells lacked CD45RO and were positively selected for CCR7, so terminally differentiated effector memory CD45RA+ cells were left out. Among the donors, all were Caucasian adults who lived in Nashville, Tennessee. Assay used: immunoSEQ multiplex PCR; TCRdb lists only in-frame clones, some missing. The sample includes millions of clones, about 93% of them seen just once. CDR1 and CDR2 (germline): LNHDA, SQIVND (reference sequence). The length of the CDR3 is 13 residues. Deletions cut 10 bases from V and 0 bases from J, with 12 bases between.

The receptor's source is a man younger than 35 in good health. Some clones in this sample may be carry-over from other donors' samples. The sequencing sample was made of naive CD8+ T cells from PBMCs. The V and J genes are TRBV19 and TRBJ1-1, with unresolved D. The CDR3 protein is CATRGGLNTEAFF. The DNA for the CDR3 is TGTGCCACGCGGGGAGGGTTGAACACTGAAGCTTTCTTT.